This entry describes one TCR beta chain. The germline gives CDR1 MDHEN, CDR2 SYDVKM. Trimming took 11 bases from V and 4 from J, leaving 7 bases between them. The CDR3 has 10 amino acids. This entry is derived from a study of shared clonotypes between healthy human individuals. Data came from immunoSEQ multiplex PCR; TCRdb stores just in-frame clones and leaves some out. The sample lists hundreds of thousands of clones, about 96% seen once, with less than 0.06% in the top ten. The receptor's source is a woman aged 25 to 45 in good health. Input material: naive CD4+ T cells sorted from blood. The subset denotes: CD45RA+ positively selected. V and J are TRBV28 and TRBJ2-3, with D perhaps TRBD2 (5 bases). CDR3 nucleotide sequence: TGTGCCCACGGGGCAGATACGCAGTATTTT. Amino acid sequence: CAHGADTQYF.